These T cell receptor beta chains were read from a single sample in a study of control samples from healthy donors and cancer patients. Generated by immunoSEQ multiplex PCR, the TCRdb table keeps only in-frame clones and is missing some. The sample holds around 93,000 clones, 88% seen once. What was sequenced was blood. The source of these receptors is a man younger than 45 in good health. Each CDR3 is given with its conserved first and last residue.

v_gene	j_gene	CDR3aa
TRBV24-1	TRBJ2-3	CATSDFGGGGTDTQYF
TRBV9	TRBJ1-5	CASSAGTGSNQPQHF
TRBV13	TRBJ2-1	CASSFSSYNEQFF
TRBV4-3	TRBJ2-1	CASSQVLAGDFIGDEQFF
TRBV29-1	TRBJ2-1	CSVEEAGYNEQFF
TRBV5-1	TRBJ2-3	CASSITGGTDTQYF
TRBV7-2	TRBJ2-5	CASSLSAGETQYF
TRBV11-3	TRBJ1-1	CASSLGANTEAFF
TRBV9	TRBJ2-7	CASSAGLARYEQYF
TRBV7-2	TRBJ2-1	CASSTRLAGEQFF
TRBV27	TRBJ2-7	CASSSLDTTYEQYF
TRBV6-1	TRBJ1-2	CASSEETYGYTF
TRBV5-1	TRBJ2-4	CASSPDPRQTNIQYF
TRBV6-5	TRBJ2-5	CASSWHRGRETQYF
TRBV10-1	TRBJ2-1	CASSPLAPTIHEQFF
TRBV27	TRBJ1-5	CASSTGMRQPQHF